These T cell receptor beta chains were read from a single sample in a study of blood T cell repertoires in COVID-19. Measured with immunoSEQ multiplex PCR; TCRdb has only the in-frame clones, and not every one. The repertoire includes 45,000 to 60,000 clones, around 90% of them detected once, and 3% to 4% sits in the top ten. The sequencing sample was made of peripheral blood. All receptors derive from a man between 50 and 59 years old with acute or convalescent COVID-19. Both conserved end residues are part of each CDR3. D genes are given only for firm matches. Rows give clone size only sometimes, using once, few, many, or a class for an expanded clone.

D gene: -; V gene: TRBV7-2; J gene: TRBJ2-7; clone size: -; CDR3 DNA: TGTGCCAGCAGCTCGCCTAACTACGAGCAGTACTTC; CDR3 protein: CASSSPNYEQYF
D gene: TRBD2; V gene: TRBV7-8; J gene: TRBJ2-1; clone size: -; CDR3 DNA: TGTGCCAGCAGCCGAGACAGACTAGCGGGGGGGAACAATGAGCAGTTCTTC; CDR3 protein: CASSRDRLAGGNNEQFF
D gene: TRBD1; V gene: TRBV5-5; J gene: TRBJ1-1; clone size: few; CDR3 DNA: TGTGCCAGCAGCTTGGGACAGGGGGCCGTGAACACTGAAGCTTTCTTT; CDR3 protein: CASSLGQGAVNTEAFF
D gene: -; V gene: TRBV19; J gene: TRBJ2-1; clone size: -; CDR3 DNA: TGTGCCAGTAAGGGGGGGGCCGTACTAAACAATGAGCAGTTCTTC; CDR3 protein: CASKGGAVLNNEQFF
D gene: -; V gene: TRBV7-9; J gene: TRBJ2-5; clone size: -; CDR3 DNA: TGTGCCAGCAGCTTAGAAGGAGGGCTCGAGACCCAGTACTTC; CDR3 protein: CASSLEGGLETQYF
D gene: -; V gene: TRBV28; J gene: TRBJ1-4; clone size: -; CDR3 DNA: TGTGCCAGCAGCCCGGACCCGGTGGCGGGGGAAAAACTGTTTTTT; CDR3 protein: CASSPDPVAGEKLFF
D gene: TRBD1; V gene: TRBV9; J gene: TRBJ2-7; clone size: few; CDR3 DNA: TGTGCCAGCAGCGCCCCCGGGACAGCCTACGAGCAGTACTTC; CDR3 protein: CASSAPGTAYEQYF
D gene: TRBD1; V gene: TRBV19; J gene: TRBJ2-1; clone size: -; CDR3 DNA: TGTGCCAGTAGACGGGACAGGGGACCGTACAATGAGCAGTTCTTC; CDR3 protein: CASRRDRGPYNEQFF
D gene: -; V gene: TRBV11-2; J gene: TRBJ1-5; clone size: -; CDR3 DNA: TGTGCCAGCAGCTTAGATGGGGGGTCCGGGCGTAACAATCAGCCCCAGCATTTT; CDR3 protein: CASSLDGGSGRNNQPQHF
D gene: -; V gene: TRBV2; J gene: TRBJ2-3; clone size: -; CDR3 DNA: TGTGCCAGCAGCGTCGCGGGGTCAGATACGCAGTATTTT; CDR3 protein: CASSVAGSDTQYF
D gene: -; V gene: TRBV19; J gene: TRBJ1-2; clone size: -; CDR3 DNA: TGTGCCAGTAGTATAGCCGTAGGGAGTGGCTACACCTTC; CDR3 protein: CASSIAVGSGYTF
D gene: TRBD1; V gene: TRBV7-2; J gene: TRBJ1-3; clone size: -; CDR3 DNA: TGTGCCAGCAGCCGGACAGGTCTCTCTGGAAACACCATATATTTT; CDR3 protein: CASSRTGLSGNTIYF
D gene: TRBD2; V gene: TRBV2; J gene: TRBJ2-3; clone size: -; CDR3 DNA: TGTGCCTGGACAGGAGCGGGGGGGGATACGCAGTATTTT; CDR3 protein: CAWTGAGGDTQYF
D gene: -; V gene: TRBV6-5; J gene: TRBJ1-1; clone size: -; CDR3 DNA: TGTGCCAGCAGTTACACAGGGAGGGACACTGAAGCTTTCTTT; CDR3 protein: CASSYTGRDTEAFF
D gene: TRBD1; V gene: TRBV7-6; J gene: TRBJ2-6; clone size: once; CDR3 DNA: TGTGCCAGCAGCCCGCGACAGGGACACTCTGGGGCCAACGTCCTGACTTTC; CDR3 protein: CASSPRQGHSGANVLTF
D gene: TRBD1; V gene: TRBV18; J gene: TRBJ1-1; clone size: -; CDR3 DNA: TGTGCCAGCTCAGCACAGGGGTCCAACACTGAAGCTTTCTTT; CDR3 protein: CASSAQGSNTEAFF
D gene: TRBD1; V gene: TRBV29-1; J gene: TRBJ1-2; clone size: -; CDR3 DNA: TGCAGCGTTGACAGGGGGTTAACTGGCTACACCTTC; CDR3 protein: CSVDRGLTGYTF
D gene: TRBD1; V gene: TRBV3-1/TRBV3-2; J gene: TRBJ1-6; clone size: -; CDR3 DNA: TGTGCCAGCAGCGAACAGGGGGCGAGGCGATCACCCCTCCACTTT; CDR3 protein: CASSEQGARRSPLHF
D gene: TRBD2; V gene: TRBV5-4; J gene: TRBJ2-2; clone size: -; CDR3 DNA: TGTGCCAGCAGCTTGGAGCCTAGCGGGGCCGGGGAGCTGTTTTTT; CDR3 protein: CASSLEPSGAGELFF
D gene: TRBD1; V gene: TRBV19; J gene: TRBJ1-1; clone size: -; CDR3 DNA: TGTGCCAGTAGTATGGGACAGGGCCATACCTTAGCTTTCTTT; CDR3 protein: CASSMGQGHTLAFF
D gene: TRBD1; V gene: TRBV19; J gene: TRBJ2-7; clone size: once; CDR3 DNA: TGTGCCAGTAGTGCCCCCGGGACAGGGGGCTACGAGCAGTACTTC; CDR3 protein: CASSAPGTGGYEQYF
D gene: TRBD1; V gene: TRBV7-8; J gene: TRBJ2-7; clone size: -; CDR3 DNA: TGTGCCAGCAGCTTAGGAACAGGGGTGGACGAGCAGTACTTC; CDR3 protein: CASSLGTGVDEQYF
D gene: -; V gene: TRBV10-1; J gene: TRBJ1-5; clone size: -; CDR3 DNA: TGCGCCAGCAGTGAAAGGGGGACTAGCAATCAGCCCCAGCATTTT; CDR3 protein: CASSERGTSNQPQHF
D gene: -; V gene: TRBV5-6; J gene: TRBJ1-1; clone size: -; CDR3 DNA: TGTGCCAGCAGTTCTTCTTTGAACACTGAAGCTTTCTTT; CDR3 protein: CASSSSLNTEAFF
D gene: TRBD1; V gene: TRBV9; J gene: TRBJ1-3; clone size: -; CDR3 DNA: TGTGCCAGCAGCGAGGGACAGAGAAACACCATATATTTT; CDR3 protein: CASSEGQRNTIYF
D gene: -; V gene: TRBV10-3; J gene: TRBJ1-5; clone size: once; CDR3 DNA: TGTGCCATCAGTCCGGGAGATTATAGCAATCAGCCCCAGCATTTT; CDR3 protein: CAISPGDYSNQPQHF
D gene: -; V gene: TRBV19; J gene: TRBJ1-5; clone size: few; CDR3 DNA: TGTGCCAGTAGTGGCGGGACTAATAGTCAGCCCCAGCATTTT; CDR3 protein: CASSGGTNSQPQHF
D gene: TRBD1; V gene: TRBV9; J gene: TRBJ1-1; clone size: -; CDR3 DNA: TGTGCCAGCAGCTCCCGGACAGGGGAAGCTTTCTTT; CDR3 protein: CASSSRTGEAFF
D gene: -; V gene: TRBV29-1; J gene: TRBJ2-1; clone size: -; CDR3 DNA: TGCAGCGTTGAAAGTCGGGACACCGACTCCTACAATGAGCAGTTCTTC; CDR3 protein: CSVESRDTDSYNEQFF
D gene: -; V gene: TRBV19; J gene: TRBJ1-1; clone size: -; CDR3 DNA: TGTGCCATCAAGGAGCGGGCGAACACTGAAGCTTTCTTT; CDR3 protein: CAIKERANTEAFF
D gene: TRBD2; V gene: TRBV7-8; J gene: TRBJ2-3; clone size: -; CDR3 DNA: TGTGCCAGCAGCTTAGGTTCACTAGCGGGGGGCTTAGATACGCAGTATTTT; CDR3 protein: CASSLGSLAGGLDTQYF
D gene: TRBD1; V gene: TRBV24-1; J gene: TRBJ1-1; clone size: -; CDR3 DNA: TGTGCCACCAGTGCGGCAGGGGGTCGTACTGAAGCTTTCTTT; CDR3 protein: CATSAAGGRTEAFF
D gene: TRBD1; V gene: TRBV18; J gene: TRBJ2-1; clone size: -; CDR3 DNA: TGTGCCAGCTCACCGACAGGGGAGCGCTCCTACAATGAGCAGTTCTTC; CDR3 protein: CASSPTGERSYNEQFF
D gene: TRBD1; V gene: TRBV24-1; J gene: TRBJ1-5; clone size: -; CDR3 DNA: TGTGCCACCAGTGACACAGGGGGCCCCCACCAGCCCCAGCATTTT; CDR3 protein: CATSDTGGPHQPQHF
D gene: TRBD2; V gene: TRBV28; J gene: TRBJ2-1; clone size: -; CDR3 DNA: TGTGCCAGCAGTTCCTCTCCGGGACTAGCGGGGTTGTCCTACAATGAGCAGTTCTTC; CDR3 protein: CASSSSPGLAGLSYNEQFF